These T cell receptor beta chains were read from a single sample in a study of beta chain features in type 1 diabetes. The method was immunoSEQ multiplex PCR; TCRdb's version includes in-frame clones alone and lacks a portion of them. The sample lists approximately 100,000 clones, approximately 30% occurring once. The sequenced sample consisted of central memory CD4+ T cells from blood. These receptors were obtained from a woman between 18 and 29 years old with type 1 diabetes. Both conserved end residues are part of each CDR3. The D gene is left open where the match is weak. Only part of the rows carry a size: once, few, many, or a class if the clone is expanded.

clone size: few; J gene: TRBJ2-1; D gene: TRBD1; V gene: TRBV28; CDR3 protein: CASSSPGQGNYNEQFF; CDR3 DNA: TGTGCCAGCAGTTCCCCCGGACAGGGAAACTACAATGAGCAGTTCTTC
clone size: -; J gene: TRBJ1-5; D gene: TRBD1; V gene: TRBV4-3; CDR3 protein: CASSQDDRGNQPQHF; CDR3 DNA: TGCGCCAGCAGCCAAGATGACAGGGGCAATCAGCCCCAGCATTTT
clone size: many; J gene: TRBJ2-2; D gene: TRBD2; V gene: TRBV18; CDR3 protein: CASSPRSGRADTGELFF; CDR3 DNA: TGTGCCAGCTCACCAAGGTCCGGGAGGGCCGACACCGGGGAGCTGTTTTTT
clone size: -; J gene: TRBJ1-5; D gene: TRBD1; V gene: TRBV18; CDR3 protein: CASSPVTGGDQPQHF; CDR3 DNA: TGTGCCAGCTCACCAGTGACAGGGGGCGATCAGCCCCAGCATTTT
clone size: -; J gene: TRBJ2-2; D gene: -; V gene: TRBV28; CDR3 protein: CASSPRGQPNTGELFF; CDR3 DNA: TGTGCCAGCAGCCCTCGGGGACAACCGAACACCGGGGAGCTGTTTTTT
clone size: -; J gene: TRBJ1-3; D gene: -; V gene: TRBV4-1; CDR3 protein: CASSQGLLADGNTIYF; CDR3 DNA: TGCGCCAGCAGCCAAGGCCTCCTCGCGGATGGAAACACCATATATTTT
clone size: -; J gene: TRBJ1-5; D gene: TRBD1; V gene: TRBV2; CDR3 protein: CASSGTGGNQPQHF; CDR3 DNA: TGTGCCAGCAGTGGGACAGGGGGCAATCAGCCCCAGCATTTT
clone size: few; J gene: TRBJ2-3; D gene: TRBD2; V gene: TRBV4-1; CDR3 protein: CASSHIREGDTQYF; CDR3 DNA: TGCGCCAGCAGCCATATACGGGAGGGAGATACGCAGTATTTT
clone size: few; J gene: TRBJ2-3; D gene: -; V gene: TRBV27; CDR3 protein: CASWAFRGGVDTQYF; CDR3 DNA: TGTGCCAGCTGGGCCTTCCGGGGTGGGGTGGATACGCAGTATTTT
clone size: -; J gene: TRBJ2-5; D gene: TRBD2; V gene: TRBV28; CDR3 protein: CASTPGGVGETQYF; CDR3 DNA: TGTGCCAGCACCCCCGGGGGGGTAGGGGAGACCCAGTACTTC
clone size: few; J gene: TRBJ1-5; D gene: -; V gene: TRBV2; CDR3 protein: CASMWGGGDQPQHF; CDR3 DNA: TGTGCCAGCATGTGGGGCGGAGGGGATCAGCCCCAGCATTTT
clone size: -; J gene: TRBJ2-7; D gene: -; V gene: TRBV28; CDR3 protein: CASSYARSTGVYEQYF; CDR3 DNA: TGTGCCAGCAGTTACGCTCGGTCAACAGGAGTCTACGAGCAGTACTTC
clone size: few; J gene: TRBJ2-1; D gene: TRBD1; V gene: TRBV7-3; CDR3 protein: CASSPYRGNEQFF; CDR3 DNA: TGTGCCAGCAGCCCGTACAGGGGCAATGAGCAGTTCTTC
clone size: few; J gene: TRBJ2-2; D gene: -; V gene: TRBV7-9; CDR3 protein: CASSLEGAGELFF; CDR3 DNA: TGTGCCAGCAGCTTAGAGGGGGCCGGGGAGCTGTTTTTT
clone size: -; J gene: TRBJ1-2; D gene: TRBD1; V gene: TRBV28; CDR3 protein: CASRPGGSYTF; CDR3 DNA: TGTGCCAGCAGACCAGGGGGTAGCTACACCTTC
clone size: few; J gene: TRBJ1-2; D gene: -; V gene: TRBV29-1; CDR3 protein: CSVEYSGYTF; CDR3 DNA: TGCAGCGTTGAGTACAGTGGCTACACCTTC
clone size: -; J gene: TRBJ2-7; D gene: TRBD1; V gene: TRBV5-1; CDR3 protein: CASSPWTGSYEQYF; CDR3 DNA: TGCGCCAGCAGCCCGTGGACAGGATCCTACGAGCAGTACTTC
clone size: -; J gene: TRBJ2-5; D gene: -; V gene: TRBV6-6; CDR3 protein: CASTRGETQYF; CDR3 DNA: TGTGCCAGCACCCGGGGAGAGACCCAGTACTTC
clone size: few; J gene: TRBJ2-1; D gene: TRBD2; V gene: TRBV5-4; CDR3 protein: CASSSGTSLRVKQFF; CDR3 DNA: TGTGCCAGCAGCTCCGGGACTAGCCTTAGAGTGAAGCAGTTCTTC
clone size: -; J gene: TRBJ1-1; D gene: -; V gene: TRBV7-9; CDR3 protein: CASSLQQGLGTEAFF; CDR3 DNA: TGTGCCAGCAGCCTACAACAGGGTTTGGGCACTGAAGCTTTCTTT
clone size: -; J gene: TRBJ1-1; D gene: -; V gene: TRBV28; CDR3 protein: CASSSPGGLNTEAFF; CDR3 DNA: TGTGCCAGCAGCTCACCCGGGGGACTGAACACTGAAGCTTTCTTT
clone size: few; J gene: TRBJ1-1; D gene: -; V gene: TRBV11-3; CDR3 protein: CASSSTEKAFF; CDR3 DNA: TGTGCCAGCAGCTCGACAGAGAAAGCTTTCTTT
clone size: few; J gene: TRBJ1-1; D gene: -; V gene: TRBV13; CDR3 protein: CASSSGHNTEAFF; CDR3 DNA: TGTGCCAGCAGCTCCGGACACAACACTGAAGCTTTCTTT
clone size: -; J gene: TRBJ1-1; D gene: -; V gene: TRBV19; CDR3 protein: CASSIGQTYTEAFF; CDR3 DNA: TGTGCCAGTAGTATAGGACAGACCTACACTGAAGCTTTCTTT
clone size: -; J gene: TRBJ2-3; D gene: TRBD2; V gene: TRBV7-2; CDR3 protein: CASSLGGSGRSGGLDTQYF; CDR3 DNA: TGTGCCAGCAGCTTAGGGGGTAGCGGGAGATCAGGAGGTCTAGATACGCAGTATTTT
clone size: -; J gene: TRBJ2-1; D gene: TRBD2; V gene: TRBV5-1; CDR3 protein: CASSPSPGLAGGEQFF; CDR3 DNA: TGCGCCAGCAGCCCCTCCCCGGGACTAGCTGGCGGTGAGCAGTTCTTC
clone size: -; J gene: TRBJ1-1; D gene: TRBD1; V gene: TRBV7-9; CDR3 protein: CASSSRQGAFF; CDR3 DNA: TGTGCCAGCAGCTCCCGACAGGGCGCTTTCTTT
clone size: -; J gene: TRBJ2-3; D gene: -; V gene: TRBV10-3; CDR3 protein: CAISNRTFPGTDTQYF; CDR3 DNA: TGTGCCATCAGCAACAGAACGTTCCCAGGCACAGATACGCAGTATTTT
clone size: -; J gene: TRBJ2-7; D gene: TRBD2; V gene: TRBV5-4; CDR3 protein: CASSEPSGKYEQYF; CDR3 DNA: TGTGCCAGCAGCGAGCCTAGCGGCAAATACGAGCAGTACTTC
clone size: -; J gene: TRBJ1-2; D gene: -; V gene: TRBV18; CDR3 protein: CASSPNPNSSGYTF; CDR3 DNA: TGTGCCAGCTCACCTAACCCTAACAGCTCTGGCTACACCTTC
clone size: many; J gene: TRBJ2-1; D gene: -; V gene: TRBV5-1; CDR3 protein: CASSPGGGGYNEQFF; CDR3 DNA: TGCGCCAGCAGCCCGGGGGGCGGGGGATACAATGAGCAGTTCTTC
clone size: few; J gene: TRBJ1-2; D gene: -; V gene: TRBV6-5; CDR3 protein: CASSYEGNYGYTF; CDR3 DNA: TGTGCCAGCAGTTACGAGGGAAACTATGGCTACACCTTC
clone size: -; J gene: TRBJ1-5; D gene: -; V gene: TRBV13; CDR3 protein: CASSYWPGPQHF; CDR3 DNA: TGTGCCAGCAGCTACTGGCCGGGGCCCCAGCATTTT